This T cell receptor (beta chain) is from a study of T-cell memory formation after mild COVID-19. This clonotype was observed a handful of times. The CDR3 consists of 13 residues. V was cut by 8 bases and J by 5 bases, with 13 bases left in between. TCRdb reprocessed the 5' RACE reads with MiXCR, giving one entry per CDR3 protein. Among about 450,000 distinct CDR3 sequences, more than 20% were seen once, and the ten largest hold around 13%. The sample taken for sequencing was PBMCs or a T cell subset sorted from them (not recorded which). The V call is TRBV12-3 or TRBV12-4, the J call TRBJ2-1; D may be TRBD1 or TRBD2 (5 bases each). This receptor was taken from an adult woman who had mild COVID-19 (a few samples of this study predate the infection). Cell type and time point are not known. CDR3 in DNA: TGTGCCAGCGGGGGTCCCCTTGACAATGAGCAGTTCTTC. Translated: CASGGPLDNEQFF.